This entry lists 28 T cell receptor beta chains sequenced from one sample in a study of blood T cell repertoires in COVID-19 (dated by TCRdb to the early 2020s). Libraries came from the immunoSEQ multiplex PCR assay. Sourced from immuneACCESS, this table was stored by TCRdb with only in-frame sequences that have V and J called. A share of the clones is absent; for the studies checked, an unresolved V gene accounts for under half, and the remainder has no known explanation. Here the sample has under 250,000 clones; about nine tenths occur a single time. Approximately 1.6% of the sample belongs to the ten largest clones. Sequencing input: PBMCs or T cells enriched from blood (not recorded which). These receptors were taken from a man aged 40-49 years who had recovered from COVID-19.

The chain recombines TRBV10-3 with TRBJ2-7, with D unresolved. The CDR3 length is 16 residues. Trimming took off 2 bases at V and 0 bases at J, with 14 bases between the two ends. The germline CDR1 and CDR2 sequences are ENHRY and SYGVKD. In nucleotides, the CDR3 is TGTGCCATCAGTGAGGCCCTGGAGAAACACTCCTACGAGCAGTACTTC. This encodes CAISEALEKHSYEQYF.

A remark on this clone: The sample carries other DNA sequences with the same CDR3. The chain combines TRBV2 with TRBJ1-1; D may be TRBD1 (6 bases). Between the trimmed V and J ends, which lost 6 bases and 1 base, there was a span of 9 bases. The CDR3 covers 13 residues. From germline, CDR1 is SNHLY and CDR2 FYNNEI. The CDR3 region has the DNA TGTGCCAGCAGGGACAGCCAGAACACTGAAGCTTTCTTT. This codes for CASRDSQNTEAFF.

CDR3 sequence (DNA): TGTGCCAGTAGCACAGATTATAATTCACCCCTCCACTTT. This gives the protein CASSTDYNSPLHF. V gene TRBV19 combines with J gene TRBJ1-6, with unresolved D. The germline V gene has CDR1 LNHDA and CDR2 SQIVND (reference sequence). V was clipped by 6 bases and J by 4 bases, with 7 bases between them. CDR3 length: 13 amino acids.

This chain uses TRBV28 with TRBJ1-3; 7 bases line up with TRBD1. Germline CDR1 MDHEN, CDR2 SYDVKM. Germline trimming cut 7 bases from V and 2 bases from J; bases unmatched to any gene: 14. The CDR3 runs to 17 residues. The DNA for the CDR3 is TGTGCCAGCACCGGGACCATCCGACAGGGAACTGGAAACACCATATATTTT. Its protein product is CASTGTIRQGTGNTIYF. Drawing the rest from reference TRBV28 and TRBJ1-3, the complete variable domain is DVKVTQSSRYLVKRTGEKVFLECVQDMDHENMFWYRQDPGLGLRLIYFSYDVKMKEKGDIPEGYSVSREKKERFSLILESASTNQTSMYLCASTGTIRQGTGNTIYFGEGSWLTVV.

This clone has a single count. V is TRBV5-4 and J is TRBJ1-1; 8 nucleotides agree with TRBD1. CDR1 SGHNT and CDR2 YYREEE come from the germline V gene (reference sequence). The length of the CDR3 is 17 residues. Trimming took 0 bases from V and 0 from J; bases not matched to a gene: 7. In DNA form, the CDR3 reads TGTGCCAGCAGCTTGGCTCGGGCAGGGGGCTTGAACACTGAAGCTTTCTTT. This sequence encodes CASSLARAGGLNTEAFF.

The chain employs TRBV5-1 and TRBJ2-5; D not resolved. V lost 2 bases, J lost 5 bases, and 13 bases lay in between. CDR3 length: 14 residues. Germline loops: CDR1 SGHRS, CDR2 YFSETQ. CDR3 amino acids: CASSLYSLSETQYF. CDR3 nucleotides: TGCGCCAGCAGCTTATACAGTTTATCGGAGACCCAGTACTTC.

CDR3 in amino acids: CASSRLDRDTEAFF. DNA for the CDR3: TGTGCCAGCAGCCGCTTAGACAGGGACACTGAAGCTTTCTTT. The V gene is TRBV3-1 (or the pseudogene TRBV3-2), the J gene TRBJ1-1; 7 bases fit TRBD1. Germline V gene sequence: CDR1 LGHDT, CDR2 YNNKEL (reference sequence). The CDR3 is made up of 14 amino acids. The trim removed 4 bases at V and 3 bases at J, leaving 5 bases unmatched.

The chain recombines TRBV4-1 with TRBJ2-1; 8 nucleotides line up with TRBD2. Trimming took 0 bases from V and 7 from J; bases not matched to a gene: 11. CDR3 length equals 17 residues. CDR1 and CDR2 (germline): MGHRA, YSYEKL. CDR3: CASSQDTREGLGNEQFF. CDR3 sequence (DNA): TGCGCCAGCAGCCAAGATACTCGGGAGGGCCTAGGTAATGAGCAGTTCTTC.

The chain recombines TRBV7-9 with TRBJ1-4; weak D call: TRBD1 (5 bases). CDR3 length equals 15 residues. Germline CDR1 is SEHNR and CDR2 is FQNEAQ (reference sequence). V was trimmed by 5 bases and J by 8 bases, leaving 18 bases between them. The CDR3 sequence: CASSPGTSTAEKLFF. The DNA of the CDR3 is TGTGCCAGCAGCCCCGGGACTTCCACGGCAGAAAAACTGTTTTTT.

The chain has TRBV2 and TRBJ2-2, with TRBD1 identical over 7 bases. This CDR3 is built from 13 residues. V lost 9 bases, J lost 5 bases, and 6 bases stayed unmatched. Germline V gene lookup returns CDR1 SNHLY and CDR2 FYNNEI. As DNA, the CDR3 is TGTGCCAGACAGGGACAGCCTACCGGGGAGCTGTTTTTT. Translated: CARQGQPTGELFF.

This sequence joins TRBV6-6 and TRBJ1-1, with a weak D call TRBD1 (5 bases). CDR1 and CDR2 from the germline V gene are MNHNY and SVGAGI (reference sequence). The CDR3 sequence is 14 residues long. Deletions cut 2 bases from V and 3 bases from J, with 10 bases between. This chain's CDR3 is CASSYRGGDTEAFF. In DNA, the CDR3 is TGTGCCAGCAGTTACAGGGGTGGTGACACTGAAGCTTTCTTT.

In this sample, this clone turned up a few times. The chain links TRBV12-5 to TRBJ2-1; TRBD2 agrees at 9 bases. Germline V gene sequence: CDR1 LGHNT, CDR2 FRNRAP. This CDR3 region has 16 residues. J gave up 2 bases and V 2 bases, and 4 bases lay outside the gene matches. Written as DNA, the CDR3 is TGTGCTAGTGGTTTGAGGGGCGGGGGGGCCTACAATGAGCAGTTCTTC. Its protein product is CASGLRGGGAYNEQFF.

The rearrangement links TRBV5-1 to TRBJ2-3; 11 positions match TRBD2. J was trimmed by 1 base and V by 9 bases; bases with no gene match: 16. The CDR3 runs 18 residues. Germline loops: CDR1 SGHRS, CDR2 YFSETQ. The CDR3 sequence: CATSISLTSGGGTDTQYF. Here the CDR3 DNA reads TGCGCCACCTCAATCTCCCTTACTAGCGGGGGCGGCACAGATACGCAGTATTTT.

This chain links TRBV5-1 with TRBJ2-2; D unclear. Trimming removed 8 bases at V and 4 bases at J, with 12 bases between. The CDR3 runs 13 residues. Germline-derived CDR1 and CDR2 are SGHRS and YFSETQ. The CDR3 protein is CASLGVGTGELFF. The CDR3 DNA reads TGCGCCAGTCTGGGCGTCGGCACCGGGGAGCTGTTTTTT.

The V gene is TRBV4-1, the J gene TRBJ1-2, with 7 bases matching TRBD1. J was trimmed by 3 bases and V by 2 bases; bases with no gene match: 6. CDR1 and CDR2 (germline): MGHRA, YSYEKL. The CDR3 has 15 residues. DNA of the CDR3: TGCGCCAGCAGCCAAAGACAGGGTCAGGACTATGGCTACACCTTC. This translates into CASSQRQGQDYGYTF.

V gene TRBV3-1 (or the pseudogene TRBV3-2) combines with J gene TRBJ1-1, with no clear D. Per the germline V gene, CDR1 is LGHDT and CDR2 is YNNKEL (reference sequence). The CDR3 is 15 amino acids. Trimming shortened V by 4 bases and J by 2 bases, and 14 bases separated the two germline ends. Written as DNA, the CDR3 is TGTGCCAGCAGCCCCCGTACCGAGCTTAACACTGAAGCTTTCTTT. Encoded protein: CASSPRTELNTEAFF.

The chain recombines TRBV5-5 with TRBJ1-2, with D maybe TRBD1 (6 bases). Germline V gene lookup returns CDR1 SGHKS and CDR2 YYEKEE (reference sequence). The V and J ends lost 4 bases and 2 bases respectively, with 15 bases between them. The CDR3 extends over 15 amino acids. CDR3 amino acids: CASSKDHTGNYGYTF. As DNA, the CDR3 is TGTGCCAGCAGCAAAGATCACACAGGGAACTATGGCTACACCTTC.

This sequence joins TRBV11-1 and TRBJ1-1; a possible D gene is TRBD1 (5 bases). The CDR3 is 13 residues long. CDR1 and CDR2 from the germline V gene are SGHAT and FQDESV (reference sequence). V was clipped by 0 bases and J by 4 bases, with 6 bases between them. CDR3 region: CASSLAGGTEAFF. As DNA, the CDR3 is TGTGCCAGCAGCTTAGCCGGGGGCACTGAAGCTTTCTTT.

This clone showed up just a few times. The V gene is TRBV6-5, the J gene TRBJ1-2, with unresolved D. The CDR3 contains 15 residues. The ends were cut back, 4 bases at V and 0 bases at J, with 12 bases in the middle. Germline loops: CDR1 MNHEY, CDR2 SVGAGI. The CDR3 region has the DNA TGTGCCAGCAGTTTCGGGGTAGAAGCTAACTATGGCTACACCTTC. Residues: CASSFGVEANYGYTF.

V and J are TRBV3-1 (or the pseudogene TRBV3-2) and TRBJ1-1; tentative D call: TRBD1 (6 bases). CDR1 is LGHDT, CDR2 YNNKEL, per germline (reference sequence). Trimming cost V 4 bases and J 2 bases, with 11 bases left between them. The CDR3 totals 14 residues. CDR3 coding DNA: TGTGCCAGCAGCCTCCCGGACAGAAACACTGAAGCTTTCTTT. Protein product: CASSLPDRNTEAFF.

The chain joins TRBV20-1 to TRBJ2-1; D unclear. Trimming took 3 bases from V and 4 from J, leaving 7 bases between them. The germline gives CDR1 DFQATT, CDR2 SNEGSKA (reference sequence). This CDR3 region has 12 residues. The CDR3 sequence is CSASGPYNEQFF. DNA of the CDR3: TGCAGTGCTAGTGGTCCATACAATGAGCAGTTCTTC.

The chain couples TRBV19 to TRBJ2-7; TRBD2 agrees at 11 bases. The CDR3 extends over 14 amino acids. Per the germline V gene, CDR1 is LNHDA and CDR2 is SQIVND (reference sequence). J gave up 4 bases and V 5 bases, and 4 bases lay outside the gene matches. The CDR3, as DNA: TGTGCCAGTAGTGTCCGGACTAGCGGGTACGAGCAGTACTTC. Translated, it gives CASSVRTSGYEQYF.

The gene calls are TRBV5-6 and TRBJ2-1; 11 bases map to TRBD2. After removal of 1 base from V and 10 bases from J, the junction contained 7 bases not matched to a gene. Germline V gene sequence: CDR1 SGHDT, CDR2 YYEEEE. The CDR3 length is 15 residues. The CDR3 is CASSLLLAGVKEQFF. In DNA form, the CDR3 reads TGTGCCAGCAGCTTGTTACTAGCGGGAGTAAAGGAGCAGTTCTTC. Combining the CDR3 with reference TRBV5-6 and TRBJ2-1 gives the whole variable domain DAGVTQSPTHLIKTRGQQVTLRCSPKSGHDTVSWYQQALGQGPQFIFQYYEEEERQRGNFPDRFSGHQFPNYSSELNVNALLLGDSALYLCASSLLLAGVKEQFFGPGTRLTVL.

J is TRBJ2-4 and V is TRBV7-2, with TRBD2 matching over 14 bases. The germline CDR1 and CDR2 sequences are SGHTA and FQGNSA. J lost 6 bases, V lost 5 bases, and 9 bases had no gene match. The CDR3 is 17 residues long. CDR3 residues: CASSPRLAGGKGNIQYF. CDR3 in DNA: TGTGCCAGCAGCCCACGACTAGCGGGGGGGAAGGGAAACATTCAGTACTTC.

V gene TRBV6-2 or TRBV6-3 combines with J gene TRBJ1-1, with TRBD1 matching 11 bases. J lost 3 bases, V lost 6 bases, and 9 bases had no gene match. CDR1 is MNHEY, CDR2 SVGEGT, per germline. The CDR3 has 16 residues. CDR3 in DNA: TGTGCCAGCAGCCCAGGACAGGGGGCGTTGTACACTGAAGCTTTCTTT. It is translated as CASSPGQGALYTEAFF.

The genes are TRBV9 and TRBJ2-2; the match to TRBD1 covers 10 bases. The V and J ends lost 0 bases and 6 bases, in that order; junction bases with no gene match: 2. The CDR3 sequence is 15 residues long. The germline CDR1 and CDR2 sequences are SGDLS and YYNGEE. CDR3 DNA: TGTGCCAGCAGCGTAGGGGGACAGGGGTCCGGGGAGCTGTTTTTT. Protein: CASSVGGQGSGELFF.

The chain carries TRBV11-1 and TRBJ1-5, with D possibly being TRBD1 (5 bases). CDR3 length: 16 amino acids. The germline V gene encodes CDR1 SGHAT and CDR2 FQDESV (reference sequence). Trimming cost V 5 bases and J 1 base, with 15 bases left between them. CDR3 sequence: CASSPAQGSSNQPQHF. The CDR3 coding sequence is TGTGCCAGCAGCCCAGCGCAGGGAAGCAGCAATCAGCCCCAGCATTTT.

The chain links TRBV5-6 to TRBJ2-7, with TRBD1 identical over 9 bases. CDR3 size: 13 residues. Germline V gene lookup returns CDR1 SGHDT and CDR2 YYEEEE. With V trimmed by 3 bases and J by 7 bases, 5 bases remained unmatched. The CDR3 spells CASSWTGVGEQYF. Written as DNA, the CDR3 is TGTGCCAGCAGCTGGACAGGGGTGGGGGAGCAGTACTTC. The full variable domain, with the rest looked up from reference TRBV5-6 and TRBJ2-7, is DAGVTQSPTHLIKTRGQQVTLRCSPKSGHDTVSWYQQALGQGPQFIFQYYEEEERQRGNFPDRFSGHQFPNYSSELNVNALLLGDSALYLCASSWTGVGEQYFGPGTRLTVT.